Listed below are T cell receptor beta chains from one sample, sequenced in a study of shared clonotypes between healthy human individuals. Some clones are missing from TCRdb's copy, which holds only in-frame ones; the method was immunoSEQ multiplex PCR. The table shows some 530,000 clones, with 70% to 80% occurring only once. Material for sequencing was PBMCs. These receptors were taken from a woman between 35 and 50 years old in good health. Some clones in this sample may be carry-over from other donors' samples. Both conserved end residues are part of each CDR3. A D gene is named only where the DNA matches it firmly. Size is stated for part of the rows, as once, few or many counts, or as a class when the clone is expanded.

TRBJ1-1,13,TRBD1,NA,TRBV5-8,CASSKRDSTEAFF,TGTGCCAGCAGCAAAAGGGACAGCACTGAAGCTTTCTTT
TRBJ1-1,12,NA,NA,TRBV5-4,CASTGVGLEAFF,TGTGCCAGCACTGGAGTCGGTCTTGAAGCTTTCTTT
TRBJ2-5,14,NA,NA,TRBV25-1,CASTNRAWGETQYF,TGTGCCAGCACCAACAGGGCCTGGGGAGAGACCCAGTACTTC
TRBJ2-7,14,TRBD2,NA,TRBV19,CASSIRTSGSEQYF,TGTGCCAGTAGTATAAGGACTAGCGGGAGTGAACAGTACTTC
TRBJ2-7,14,TRBD2,NA,TRBV7-2,CASSLPGTSYEQYF,TGTGCCAGCAGCTTACCCGGGACTAGCTACGAGCAGTACTTC
TRBJ1-2,13,TRBD1,NA,TRBV6-4,CASSATGGYGYTF,TGTGCCAGCAGCGCGACAGGGGGGTATGGCTACACCTTC
TRBJ1-1,13,TRBD1,few,TRBV27,CASSLWGQGAAFF,TGTGCCAGCAGTCTATGGGGACAGGGGGCCGCTTTCTTT
TRBJ2-7,14,TRBD1,NA,TRBV9,CASSVGDRGVEQYF,TGTGCCAGCAGCGTAGGTGACAGGGGAGTTGAGCAGTACTTC
TRBJ2-3,16,NA,NA,TRBV6-4,CASRPGQGSGADTQYF,TGTGCCAGCAGGCCGGGGCAGGGTTCGGGCGCAGATACGCAGTATTTT
TRBJ1-1,13,NA,NA,TRBV15,CATSRVGSIEAFF,TGTGCCACCAGCAGAGTCGGAAGCATTGAAGCTTTCTTT
TRBJ2-7,14,TRBD1,NA,TRBV19,CASSNFGTGYEQYF,TGTGCCAGTAGTAACTTCGGGACAGGGTACGAGCAGTACTTC
TRBJ2-3,14,TRBD2,NA,TRBV7-6,CASSKAGLTDTQYF,TGTGCCAGCAGCAAAGCGGGGCTCACAGATACGCAGTATTTT
TRBJ1-2,14,NA,NA,TRBV30,CAWSVGGPSYGYTF,TGTGCCTGGAGTGTAGGGGGACCTAGTTATGGCTACACCTTC
TRBJ2-7,13,NA,many,TRBV5-8,CASSFSGSYEQYF,TGTGCCAGCAGCTTTTCCGGGAGCTACGAGCAGTACTTC
TRBJ1-3,16,TRBD1,NA,TRBV30,CAWRGQFRSSGNTIYF,TGTGCCTGGAGGGGACAGTTCAGAAGCTCTGGAAACACCATATATTTT
TRBJ2-1,14,NA,NA,TRBV11-2,CASRLGSAYNEQFF,TGTGCCAGCCGGTTGGGTAGCGCCTACAATGAGCAGTTCTTC
TRBJ1-1,14,NA,NA,TRBV7-9,CASSLGGGGTEAFF,TGTGCCAGCAGCTTAGGCGGTGGCGGCACTGAAGCTTTCTTT
TRBJ2-7,14,NA,NA,TRBV15,CATSRDVGEYEQYF,TGTGCCACCAGCAGAGATGTGGGGGAGTACGAGCAGTACTTC
TRBJ2-5,14,NA,NA,TRBV7-7,CASSPAASRQTQYF,TGTGCTAGCAGCCCGGCGGCTAGTCGACAGACCCAGTACTTC
TRBJ1-2,14,NA,NA,TRBV7-2,CASSLAGHLYGYTF,TGTGCCAGCAGCTTAGCGGGACACCTATATGGCTACACCTTC
TRBJ2-3,14,TRBD2,NA,TRBV5-4,CASSSSGRTDTRYF,TGTGCCAGCAGCTCGAGCGGGAGGACAGATACGCGGTATTTT
TRBJ2-3,18,NA,NA,TRBV5-6,CASSLVGSGVTSTDTQYF,TGTGCCAGCAGCTTGGTAGGCTCAGGGGTGACTAGCACAGATACGCAGTATTTT
TRBJ2-3,16,TRBD2,NA,TRBV18,CASSRLTSGNTDTQYF,TGTGCCAGCTCACGACTTACTAGCGGGAATACAGATACGCAGTATTTT
TRBJ2-7,14,TRBD1,NA,TRBV30,CAWKQGANSYEQYF,TGTGCCTGGAAACAGGGGGCTAACTCCTACGAGCAGTACTTC
TRBJ2-1,13,NA,few,TRBV19,CASSVSSWNEQFF,TGTGCCAGTAGTGTTTCTAGCTGGAATGAGCAGTTCTTC
TRBJ1-4,15,NA,NA,TRBV11-2,CASSLDGRVNEKLFF,TGTGCCAGCAGCTTAGATGGGAGGGTAAATGAAAAACTGTTTTTT
TRBJ2-4,13,NA,NA,TRBV6-1,CASSEQFKNIQYF,TGTGCCAGCAGTGAACAGTTCAAAAACATTCAGTACTTC
TRBJ2-1,15,TRBD2,few,TRBV11-2,CASSRTGLVYNEQFF,TGTGCCAGCAGCCGAACCGGACTAGTCTACAATGAGCAGTTCTTC
TRBJ2-2,15,TRBD1,NA,TRBV11-2,CASSLPDRGTGELFF,TGTGCCAGCAGCTTACCAGACAGGGGGACCGGGGAGCTGTTTTTT
TRBJ2-5,14,TRBD2,once,TRBV7-9,CASSLERGQETQYF,TGTGCCAGCAGCTTAGAGCGGGGCCAAGAGACCCAGTACTTC
TRBJ2-7,14,TRBD2,once,TRBV28,CASSYILAAHEQYF,TGTGCCAGCAGTTATATCCTAGCGGCCCACGAGCAGTACTTC
TRBJ2-5,18,TRBD2,NA,TRBV7-3,CASSPGTSGIGLQETQYF,TGTGCCAGCAGCCCGGGGACTAGCGGAATAGGGCTACAAGAGACCCAGTACTTC
TRBJ2-4,13,NA,many,TRBV18,CASSPNGADIQYF,TGTGCCAGCTCACCAAACGGCGCTGACATTCAGTACTTC
TRBJ1-2,14,NA,NA,TRBV5-4,CASSLSTGSYGYTF,TGTGCCAGCAGCTTGTCCACAGGGAGCTATGGCTACACCTTC
TRBJ2-7,12,TRBD1,NA,TRBV28,CASSSPGQGKYF,TGTGCCAGCAGTTCCCCAGGACAGGGGAAGTACTTC
TRBJ2-5,17,TRBD2,once,TRBV5-4,CASSPEGLAGVGETQYF,TGTGCCAGCAGCCCGGAGGGACTAGCGGGGGTAGGGGAGACCCAGTACTTC
TRBJ2-5,14,NA,NA,TRBV5-1,CASSLGTALETQYF,TGCGCCAGCAGCTTGGGGACGGCACTGGAGACCCAGTACTTC
TRBJ1-1,13,TRBD1,NA,TRBV7-3,CASSRDRNTEAFF,TGTGCCAGCAGCAGGGACAGGAACACTGAAGCTTTCTTT
TRBJ2-1,15,TRBD1,few,TRBV18,CASSPGTGSGNEQFF,TGTGCCAGCTCACCCGGGACAGGGTCGGGGAATGAGCAGTTCTTC
TRBJ1-1,14,NA,few,TRBV10-1,CASSDSHQNTEAFF,TGCGCCAGCAGTGATTCACACCAGAACACTGAAGCTTTCTTT
TRBJ1-4,14,NA,NA,TRBV19,CASSIDREDGKLFF,TGTGCCAGTAGTATAGATCGGGAGGACGGAAAACTGTTTTTT
TRBJ1-1,13,NA,few,TRBV5-4,CASSFQGGTEAFF,TGTGCCAGCAGCTTTCAGGGAGGGACTGAAGCTTTCTTT
TRBJ2-2,14,NA,NA,TRBV9,CASSVDENTGELFF,TGTGCCAGCAGCGTAGACGAGAACACCGGGGAGCTGTTTTTT
TRBJ1-4,16,TRBD1,few,TRBV9,CASSANSGTGNEKLFF,TGTGCCAGCAGCGCAAACTCCGGGACAGGGAATGAAAAACTGTTTTTT
TRBJ2-7,15,TRBD2,NA,TRBV6-1,CASSGLADISYEQYF,TGTGCCAGCAGTGGGCTAGCGGATATATCCTACGAGCAGTACTTC
TRBJ2-7,14,NA,NA,TRBV29-1,CSATGPLQPYEQYF,TGCAGCGCCACTGGGCCGCTCCAACCCTACGAGCAGTACTTC
TRBJ2-5,13,NA,NA,TRBV28,CASSLSHLRSQYF,TGTGCCAGCAGTTTATCGCATTTGAGGTCCCAGTACTTC
TRBJ2-7,13,NA,NA,TRBV19,CASSIPGTYEQYF,TGTGCCAGTAGTATCCCAGGGACCTACGAGCAGTACTTC
TRBJ1-4,16,NA,NA,TRBV5-6,CASSPTPGRPDEKLFF,TGTGCCAGCAGCCCTACGCCGGGACGGCCGGATGAAAAACTGTTTTTT